These 17 T cell receptor beta chains were all obtained from the same sample, sequenced in a study of OX40 agonist ivuxolimab in advanced cancers. Profiled with immunoSEQ multiplex PCR; TCRdb holds only in-frame clones, not every one. The sample shows 50,000 to 60,000 clones, about 90% of them seen only once. The material was CD4+ or CD8+ T cells sorted from blood, obtained in a trial of the OX40 agonist ivuxolimab. The receptors stem from an adult with an advanced solid tumor such as melanoma, head and neck, liver or kidney cancer.

The J gene is TRBJ1-4, the V gene TRBV28; D remains unclear. Germline loops: CDR1 MDHEN, CDR2 SYDVKM. CDR3 size: 15 residues. The V end was cut by 3 bases, the J end by 8 bases, with 16 bases between. The CDR3 bases are TGTGCCAGCAGTTTGGCAGACCGTCTCAAGGAAAAACTGTTTTTT. Translated, it gives CASSLADRLKEKLFF. Drawing the rest from reference TRBV28 and TRBJ1-4, the complete variable domain is DVKVTQSSRYLVKRTGEKVFLECVQDMDHENMFWYRQDPGLGLRLIYFSYDVKMKEKGDIPEGYSVSREKKERFSLILESASTNQTSMYLCASSLADRLKEKLFFGSGTQLSVL.

As DNA, the CDR3 is TGTGCCAGCAGCTGGACTGGAGAATCCTACGAGCAGTACTTC. Translated: CASSWTGESYEQYF. The chain carries TRBV11-3 and TRBJ2-7, with D possibly being TRBD2 (5 bases). V lost 4 bases and J 1 base, leaving 11 bases between the germline ends. Germline V gene sequence: CDR1 SGHNT, CDR2 YENEEA. The CDR3 has 14 amino acids.

The V call is TRBV19, the J call TRBJ2-2; 9 bases fit TRBD1. Germline CDR1 and CDR2: LNHDA and SQIVND (reference sequence). The ends lost 6 bases at V and 6 bases at J; junction bases unmatched: 8. The CDR3 has 15 residues. Here the CDR3 DNA reads TGTGCCAGTAGCAGAACAGGGGGCGCTTCCGGGGAGCTGTTTTTT. Translating it yields CASSRTGGASGELFF.

This chain links TRBV10-3 with TRBJ2-1; tentatively, D is TRBD1 or TRBD2 (6 bases each). CDR3 length: 16 amino acids. V lost 0 bases and J lost 7, with 16 bases in between. Germline-derived CDR1 and CDR2 are ENHRY and SYGVKD. In DNA form, the CDR3 reads TGTGCCATCAGTGAGTCTAAGGGGGAGGTACTGAATGAGCAGTTCTTC. Its translation is CAISESKGEVLNEQFF.

This chain connects TRBV18 to TRBJ1-5; D may be TRBD1 (5 bases). Trimming removed 6 bases at V and 7 bases at J, with 16 bases between. The CDR3 runs to 14 residues. Germline V CDR1 and CDR2: KGHSH, LQKENI. CDR3 sequence (DNA): TGTGCCAGCTCCCCCGACAGTAGCATCCAGCCCCAGCATTTT. Its protein is CASSPDSSIQPQHF.

The chain links TRBV2 to TRBJ2-5; 9 bases line up with TRBD2. CDR1 SNHLY and CDR2 FYNNEI come from the germline V gene. Trimming at V came to 2 bases and at J to 4 bases, leaving 2 bases not matched to a gene. The CDR3 sequence is 14 residues long. This CDR3 is CASSEKLAGETQYF. In nucleotides, the CDR3 is TGTGCCAGCAGTGAAAAACTAGCGGGAGAGACCCAGTACTTC.

The chain links TRBV19 to TRBJ1-5, with D possibly being TRBD1 (6 bases). Trimming stripped 2 bases from V and 2 bases from J, with 16 bases between. The CDR3 consists of 17 residues. Germline CDR1 LNHDA, CDR2 SQIVND (reference sequence). For the CDR3, the DNA is TGTGCCAGTAGTATAACAGGGCAGGGGTGGGGCAATCAGCCCCAGCATTTT. It specifies CASSITGQGWGNQPQHF.

V is TRBV4-1 and J is TRBJ2-3, with D tentatively TRBD2 (5 bases). The CDR3 length is 14 residues. Germline CDR1 and CDR2: MGHRA and YSYEKL. Trimming removed 8 bases at V and 2 bases at J, with 14 bases between. The CDR3 bases are TGCGCCAGCTCGACCCCCCTAGCCACAGATACGCAGTATTTT. Its protein is CASSTPLATDTQYF.

V and J are TRBV5-1 and TRBJ1-1, with TRBD1 matching over 7 bases. Germline V gene data show CDR1 as SGHRS and CDR2 as YFSETQ. Trimming cost V 4 bases and J 3 bases; bases outside gene matches: 6. This CDR3 region has 14 residues. The CDR3 DNA sequence: TGCGCCAGCAGCCCAGGGGACAGCTACACTGAAGCTTTCTTT. Amino acids: CASSPGDSYTEAFF.

The chain joins TRBV4-2 to TRBJ2-5, with TRBD1 matching over 8 bases. Germline CDR1 is LGHNA and CDR2 is YNFKEQ. With 6 bases clipped from V and 5 bases from J, the junction kept 11 bases outside the gene matches. The CDR3 consists of 15 residues. In DNA, the CDR3 is TGTGCCAGCAGGGGACAGGCTAGGTTTTTGGAGACCCAGTACTTC. Translating it yields CASRGQARFLETQYF.

The chain employs TRBV7-8 and TRBJ1-4; maybe TRBD1 (5 bases). Trimming took off 3 bases at V and 8 bases at J, with 10 bases between the two ends. This CDR3 spans 13 amino acids. Germline CDR1 and CDR2: SGHVS and FQNEAQ. CDR3 DNA: TGTGCCAGCAGCTTGGGGGATTACGAAAAACTGTTTTTT. The encoded protein is CASSLGDYEKLFF.

The chain couples TRBV5-1 to TRBJ2-7, with 8 bases fitting TRBD1. From germline, CDR1 is SGHRS and CDR2 YFSETQ. The CDR3 is 14 amino acids. V was clipped by 8 bases and J by 0 bases; unmatched bases: 7. The CDR3 DNA is TGCGCCAGTGGTAGGACAGGGAGCTCCTACGAGCAGTACTTC. This encodes CASGRTGSSYEQYF.

This rearrangement joins TRBV6-5 to TRBJ1-4; maybe TRBD1 (5 bases). Trimming cost V 3 bases and J 7 bases, with 12 bases left between them. This CDR3 is 14 amino acids long. CDR1 MNHEY and CDR2 SVGAGI come from the germline V gene. The CDR3 DNA follows: TGTGCCAGCAGTTATTTTCAGGGCAGTGAAAAACTGTTTTTT. It specifies CASSYFQGSEKLFF.

The chain recombines TRBV18 with TRBJ2-5, with D perhaps matching TRBD1 (5 bases). Germline V CDR1 and CDR2: KGHSH, LQKENI. Trimming left V 2 bases short and J 3 bases short, with 10 bases between. This CDR3 is 14 amino acids long. The CDR3 is CASSPADTKETQYF. The CDR3 nucleotides are TGTGCCAGCTCACCAGCGGACACCAAAGAGACCCAGTACTTC.

The chain has TRBV6-5 and TRBJ2-7; the D is unclear. CDR3 length: 13 residues. Germline lookup yields CDR1 MNHEY and CDR2 SVGAGI. With 5 bases removed from V and 0 bases from J, the gap between germline ends came to 8 bases. The CDR3 loop reads CASSTGSSYEQYF. CDR3 bases: TGTGCCAGCAGTACTGGGTCCTCCTACGAGCAGTACTTC.

This chain links TRBV7-9 with TRBJ2-1; 11 bases match TRBD2. CDR1 SEHNR and CDR2 FQNEAQ come from the germline V gene (reference sequence). The CDR3 spans 19 residues. The J segment lost 7 bases and the V segment lost 5 bases, leaving 19 bases of the junction unmatched. CDR3 coding DNA: TGTGCCAGCAGCCTTCGGACAGGGGTTAGGCTAGCGGGAGGTAATGAGCAGTTCTTC. It codes for CASSLRTGVRLAGGNEQFF. Full variable domain (outside the CDR3, taken from reference TRBV7-9 and TRBJ2-1): DTGVSQNPRHKITKRGQNVTFRCDPISEHNRLYWYRQTLGQGPEFLTYFQNEAQLEKSRLLSDRFSAERPKGSFSTLEIQRTEQGDSAMYLCASSLRTGVRLAGGNEQFFGPGTRLTVL.

This chain links TRBV5-1 with TRBJ2-7; possible D gene TRBD2, 6 bases. The V end lost 4 bases, the J end lost 2 bases, and 10 bases lay between the germline ends. This CDR3 spans 13 amino acids. Per germline, CDR1 SGHRS and CDR2 YFSETQ. CDR3 bases: TGCGCCAGCAGCCTCGGAGGGACCTACGAGCAGTACTTC. Protein product: CASSLGGTYEQYF.